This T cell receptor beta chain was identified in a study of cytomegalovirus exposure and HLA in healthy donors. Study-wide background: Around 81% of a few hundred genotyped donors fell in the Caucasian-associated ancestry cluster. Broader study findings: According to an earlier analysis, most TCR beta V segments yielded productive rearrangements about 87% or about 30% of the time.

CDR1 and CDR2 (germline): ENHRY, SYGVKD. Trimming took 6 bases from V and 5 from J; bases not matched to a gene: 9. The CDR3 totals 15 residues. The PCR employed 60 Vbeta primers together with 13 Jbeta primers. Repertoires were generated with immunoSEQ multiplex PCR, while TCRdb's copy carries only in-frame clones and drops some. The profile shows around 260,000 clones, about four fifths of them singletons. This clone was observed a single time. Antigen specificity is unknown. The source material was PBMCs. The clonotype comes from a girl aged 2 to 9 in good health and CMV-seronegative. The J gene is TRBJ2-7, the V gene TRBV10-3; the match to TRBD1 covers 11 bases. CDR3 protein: CAISSGQGASNEQYF. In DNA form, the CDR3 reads TGTGCCATCAGCTCCGGACAGGGGGCGTCAAACGAGCAGTACTTC.